This TCR beta chain was recovered during a study of brain metastases from non-small cell lung cancer. For this clone: The target antigen is unknown.

Findings and caveats of the study: Compared with primary tumors, brain metastases showed less T-cell infiltration. Metastases had sparse T cells but largely shared repertoires with primaries. In 55% to 70% of brain metastases, T-cell clones were expanded compared with matched primary tumors.

J was trimmed by 0 bases and V by 2 bases; bases with no gene match: 9. The CDR3 runs 17 residues. Germline CDR1 is SGHTA and CDR2 is FQGNSA. Assay used: immunoSEQ multiplex PCR; TCRdb lists only in-frame clones, some missing. Of about 4,900 clones listed, 70% to 80% are singletons. The genes are TRBV7-2 and TRBJ2-7; TRBD2 aligns across 8 bases. The specimen was primary lung tumor tissue. This receptor was identified in a donor aged 40 or over with non-small cell lung cancer. CDR3 sequence reads: CASSLQAGVSISYEQYF. The CDR3 coding sequence is TGTGCCAGCAGCTTACAAGCGGGGGTCTCCATCTCCTACGAGCAGTACTTC.